Here is one T cell receptor (beta chain) with its context. The assay was immunoSEQ multiplex PCR, and TCRdb's table has in-frame clones only and misses some. The profile shows about 40,000 clones, roughly 88% of them singletons. The germline V gene has CDR1 SNHLY and CDR2 FYNNEI. The CDR3 is 12 residues long. V was trimmed by 6 bases and J by 2 bases, leaving 7 bases between them. These data come from a study of T cell changes during pregnancy in multiple sclerosis. This receptor was obtained from a female donor in good health, enrolled as a control in a pregnancy study. This chain links TRBV2 with TRBJ1-2, with D hard to call. The material was peripheral blood, obtained in the first trimester of pregnancy. The CDR3, as DNA: TGTGCCAGCAGGCGACTCAACTATGGCTACACCTTC. Translating gives CASRRLNYGYTF.